This is a list of T cell receptor beta chains from one sample in a study of blood T cell repertoires in COVID-19. Sequencing was performed with immunoSEQ multiplex PCR; in TCRdb, only in-frame clones are kept and a portion is missing. The sample has some 220,000 clones, over 75% seen once. The sequenced material came from peripheral blood. The receptors originated from a human donor in a cohort sampled during active COVID-19. CDR3s include the opening cysteine and the closing phenylalanine or tryptophan. A D gene is named only where the DNA matches it firmly. Some rows have no size entry. The others give once, few or many, or a class for an expanded clone.

clone_size: NA; v_call: TRBV30; j_call: TRBJ2-1; d_call: TRBD2; cdr3_nt: TGTGCCTGGAGTCGACTAGCCCATGAGCAGTTCTTC; cdr3_aa: CAWSRLAHEQFF
clone_size: few; v_call: TRBV15; j_call: TRBJ2-3; d_call: NA; cdr3_nt: TGTGCCACCCGTGGGAGTCACGCCCTTGGAGATACGCAGTATTTT; cdr3_aa: CATRGSHALGDTQYF
clone_size: once; v_call: TRBV4-3; j_call: TRBJ1-3; d_call: NA; cdr3_nt: TGCGCCAGCAGCCAAGATAGAGCGGGAGTAACCATATATTTT; cdr3_aa: CASSQDRAGVTIYF
clone_size: NA; v_call: TRBV5-1; j_call: TRBJ2-3; d_call: TRBD2; cdr3_nt: TGCGCCAGCAGCCCAAGCAGTTTGCGGGGGGGGTCAGGTACGCAGTATTTT; cdr3_aa: CASSPSSLRGGSGTQYF
clone_size: NA; v_call: TRBV5-4; j_call: TRBJ2-7; d_call: TRBD1; cdr3_nt: TGTGCCAGCAGCTTGGGGGGGGCTCCTGGACAGGGCGTCCACGAGCAGTACTTC; cdr3_aa: CASSLGGAPGQGVHEQYF
clone_size: NA; v_call: TRBV7-8; j_call: TRBJ1-5; d_call: NA; cdr3_nt: TGTGCCAGCAGCTTAGTTGCGACTCTTCAGCCCCAGCATTTT; cdr3_aa: CASSLVATLQPQHF
clone_size: once; v_call: TRBV7-9; j_call: TRBJ2-4; d_call: NA; cdr3_nt: TGTGCCAGCAGCTTTCGGGGGGCCTACATTCAGTACTTC; cdr3_aa: CASSFRGAYIQYF
clone_size: NA; v_call: TRBV9; j_call: TRBJ1-2; d_call: NA; cdr3_nt: TGTGCCAGCAGCAACCTGGGTGGGGGCAGACCTAACTATGGCTACACCTTC; cdr3_aa: CASSNLGGGRPNYGYTF
clone_size: NA; v_call: TRBV3-1/TRBV3-2; j_call: TRBJ1-3; d_call: TRBD1; cdr3_nt: TGTGCCAGCAGCCCCGGGACAGGGACTATTAGAAACACCATATATTTT; cdr3_aa: CASSPGTGTIRNTIYF
clone_size: many; v_call: TRBV28; j_call: TRBJ2-3; d_call: NA; cdr3_nt: TGTGCCAGCAGTTTACAGGCAGGAAGCACAGATACGCAGTATTTT; cdr3_aa: CASSLQAGSTDTQYF
clone_size: NA; v_call: TRBV6-5; j_call: TRBJ1-6; d_call: NA; cdr3_nt: TGTGCCAGCAGTTACCGACAGCCCTATAATTCACCCCTCCACTTT; cdr3_aa: CASSYRQPYNSPLHF
clone_size: NA; v_call: TRBV2; j_call: TRBJ2-1; d_call: NA; cdr3_nt: TGTGCCAGCAGTGTGGCCAGGGTTGACAATAAGTTCTTC; cdr3_aa: CASSVARVDNKFF
clone_size: NA; v_call: TRBV3-1/TRBV3-2; j_call: TRBJ2-1; d_call: TRBD2; cdr3_nt: TGTGCCAGCAGCTCCGGGACTAGCGGGCCTGAGCAGTTCTTC; cdr3_aa: CASSSGTSGPEQFF
clone_size: NA; v_call: TRBV30; j_call: TRBJ1-3; d_call: NA; cdr3_nt: TGTGCCTGGAGGGGGGACACCTTCCCTGGAAACACCATATATTTT; cdr3_aa: CAWRGDTFPGNTIYF
clone_size: NA; v_call: TRBV7-6; j_call: TRBJ1-4; d_call: NA; cdr3_nt: TGTGCCAGCGCTCTCGACCGAGGGGAAAAACTGTTTTTT; cdr3_aa: CASALDRGEKLFF
clone_size: NA; v_call: TRBV2; j_call: TRBJ1-5; d_call: NA; cdr3_nt: TGTGCCAGCAGTCCCGGGAATAGCAATCAGCCCCAGCATTTT; cdr3_aa: CASSPGNSNQPQHF
clone_size: NA; v_call: TRBV7-2; j_call: TRBJ1-2; d_call: NA; cdr3_nt: TGTGCCAGCAGCTTAGCGCGACAGGCCCTGGATGGCTACACCTTC; cdr3_aa: CASSLARQALDGYTF
clone_size: NA; v_call: TRBV20-1; j_call: TRBJ2-5; d_call: NA; cdr3_nt: TGCAGTGCTAGTCGCGGGGCGAAAGAGACCCAGTACTTC; cdr3_aa: CSASRGAKETQYF
clone_size: NA; v_call: TRBV19; j_call: TRBJ2-7; d_call: NA; cdr3_nt: TGTGCCAGTAGCCCCGAGGGCAACTACGAGCAGTACTTC; cdr3_aa: CASSPEGNYEQYF
clone_size: NA; v_call: TRBV18; j_call: TRBJ1-4; d_call: NA; cdr3_nt: TGTGCCAGCTCACCGAGAAGGGGAGAAAAACTGTTTTTT; cdr3_aa: CASSPRRGEKLFF